The following is a T cell receptor beta chain sequence with its context. The sample originates from a study of cytomegalovirus exposure and HLA in healthy donors. The CDR3 is 12 residues long. CDR1 GTSNPN and CDR2 SVGIG come from the germline V gene (reference sequence). Trimming pared 2 bases from V and 2 bases from J, leaving 7 bases between. Vbeta (60) and Jbeta (13) primers were used in the PCR. Profiling relied on immunoSEQ multiplex PCR, and the TCRdb table lists in-frame clones only, not all of them. Of some 140,000 clones listed, about 87% are singletons. Sequencing was carried out using PBMCs. The rearrangement uses TRBV30 and TRBJ2-7, with D hard to call. The TCR comes from a woman aged 25 to 39 in good health and CMV-seronegative. The CDR3 coding sequence is TGTGCCTGGAGTCCTGCAGCCTACGAGCAGTACTTC. Protein product: CAWSPAAYEQYF.